A few counts support the clone carrying this TCR beta chain. As yet, its antigen is unknown. This sample was taken from a study of T cells after yellow fever vaccination. Study-wide findings and caveats: Repertoires obtained by FACS sorting could include abundant clonotypes that entered as contaminants from the bulk population. After the booster, approximately 95% of CD4 and about nine tenths of CD8 primary-response clones were re-detected.

By 5'RACE template switching, TCR cDNA was produced, with a universal primer site and UMIs added in the process. TCRdb used MiXCR to reprocess the 5' RACE reads, holding one entry per CDR3 protein. Of hundreds of thousands of distinct CDR3 sequences in the sample, around 19% were seen once. Deletions cut 7 bases from V and 2 bases from J, with 9 bases between. The CDR3 length is 13 residues. Germline CDR1 is MNHEY and CDR2 is SVGEGT. This clonotype originated in a man aged 18 to 30 who received the YFV17D yellow fever vaccine. The chain combines TRBV6-2 or TRBV6-3 with TRBJ1-5; D not resolved. This material consisted of PBMCs, taken before the yellow fever booster vaccination. CDR3 loop: CASTPDGNQPQHF. CDR3 DNA sequence: TGTGCCAGCACCCCCGACGGCAATCAGCCCCAGCATTTT.